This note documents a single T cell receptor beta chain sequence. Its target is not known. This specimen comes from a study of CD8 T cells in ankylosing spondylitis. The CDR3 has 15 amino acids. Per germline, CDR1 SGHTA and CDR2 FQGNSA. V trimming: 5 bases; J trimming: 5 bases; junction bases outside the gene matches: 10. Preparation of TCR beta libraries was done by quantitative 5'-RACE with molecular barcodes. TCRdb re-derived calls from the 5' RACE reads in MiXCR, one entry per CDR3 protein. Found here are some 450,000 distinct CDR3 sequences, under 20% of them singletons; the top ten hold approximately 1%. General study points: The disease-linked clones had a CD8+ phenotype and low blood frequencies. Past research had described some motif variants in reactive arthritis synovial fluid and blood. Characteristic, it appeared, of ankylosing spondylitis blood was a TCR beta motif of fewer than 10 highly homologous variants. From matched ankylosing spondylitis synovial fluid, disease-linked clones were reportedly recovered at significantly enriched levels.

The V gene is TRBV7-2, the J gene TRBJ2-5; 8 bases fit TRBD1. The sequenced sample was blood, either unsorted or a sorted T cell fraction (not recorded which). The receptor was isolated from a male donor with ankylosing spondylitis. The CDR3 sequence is CASSHPQGAMETQYF. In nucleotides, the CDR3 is TGTGCCAGCAGCCACCCCCAGGGGGCTATGGAGACCCAGTACTTC. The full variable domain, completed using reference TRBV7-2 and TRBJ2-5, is GAGVSQSPSNKVTEKGKDVELRCDPISGHTALYWYRQSLGQGLEFLIYFQGNSAPDKSGLPSDRFSAERTGGSVSTLTIQRTQQEDSAVYLCASSHPQGAMETQYFGPGTRLLVL.